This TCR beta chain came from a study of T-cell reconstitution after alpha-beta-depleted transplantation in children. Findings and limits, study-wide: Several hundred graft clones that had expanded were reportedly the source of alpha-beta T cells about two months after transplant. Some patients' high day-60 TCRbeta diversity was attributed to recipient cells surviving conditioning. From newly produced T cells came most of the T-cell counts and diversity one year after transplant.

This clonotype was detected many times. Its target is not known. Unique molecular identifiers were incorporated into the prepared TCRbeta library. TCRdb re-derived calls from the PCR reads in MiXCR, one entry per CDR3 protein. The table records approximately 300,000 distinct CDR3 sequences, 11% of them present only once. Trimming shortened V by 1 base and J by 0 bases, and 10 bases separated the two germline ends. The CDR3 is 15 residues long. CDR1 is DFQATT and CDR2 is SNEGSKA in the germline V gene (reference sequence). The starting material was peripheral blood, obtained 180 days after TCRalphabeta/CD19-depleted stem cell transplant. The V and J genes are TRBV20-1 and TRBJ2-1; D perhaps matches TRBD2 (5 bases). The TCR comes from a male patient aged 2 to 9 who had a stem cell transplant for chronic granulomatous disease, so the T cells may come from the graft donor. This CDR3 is CSARVGGPSYNEQFF. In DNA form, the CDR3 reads TGCAGTGCTAGAGTAGGCGGGCCCTCCTACAATGAGCAGTTCTTC.